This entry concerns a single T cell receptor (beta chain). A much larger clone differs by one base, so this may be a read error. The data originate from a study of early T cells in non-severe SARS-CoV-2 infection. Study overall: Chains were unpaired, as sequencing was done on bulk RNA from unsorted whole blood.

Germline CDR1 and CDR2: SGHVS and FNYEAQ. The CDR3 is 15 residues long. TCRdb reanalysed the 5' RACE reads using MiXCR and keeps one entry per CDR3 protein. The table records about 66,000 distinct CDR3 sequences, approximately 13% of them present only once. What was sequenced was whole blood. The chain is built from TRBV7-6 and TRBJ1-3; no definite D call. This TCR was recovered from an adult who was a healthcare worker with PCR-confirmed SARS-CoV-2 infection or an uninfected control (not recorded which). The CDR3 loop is CVSSPSLYSGNTIYF. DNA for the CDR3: TGTGTCAGCAGCCCTTCACTGTACTCTGGAAACACCATATATTTT.